This entry describes one T cell receptor beta chain. No antigen is known for it. V was pared by 4 bases and J by 6 bases, with 12 bases between. This CDR3 is built from 14 residues. Germline V gene sequence: CDR1 SGHTA, CDR2 FQGTGA. This entry is derived from a study of beta chain features in type 1 diabetes. Study-level findings and limits: In all four CD4+ subsets, TCRB CDR3 length was significantly, moderately reduced in type 1 diabetes. In comparison with healthy donors, patients had naive, central memory and Treg TCRB repertoires that appeared more similar.

Every single donor gave one heparinised blood draw, and these averaged roughly 120 mL. Isolation of CD4+ naive, central memory, regulatory and stem cell-like memory cells was achieved by sorting via CD45RO/CCR7/CD25/CD127/CD95/CD27. Expressed TCRB transcripts were sequenced because the entire RNA isolate underwent reverse transcription. Naive, central memory and regulatory T cell samples came to a mean of approximately 4 million reads. The data were produced by immunoSEQ multiplex PCR, yet TCRdb's version contains in-frame clones alone and is incomplete. The sample shows 85,000 to 110,000 clones, roughly 28% of them seen only once.

The TCR was taken from a woman between 18 and 29 years old with type 1 diabetes. The chain couples TRBV7-3 to TRBJ2-2; maybe TRBD1 (6 bases). The sequencing input was central memory CD4+ T cells from blood. CDR3: CASSSQGGAGELFF. The CDR3 nucleotides read TGTGCCAGCAGCTCCCAAGGGGGAGCCGGGGAGCTGTTTTTT.